The rows below give T cell receptor beta chains drawn from one sample of a study of CD8 T cells in ankylosing spondylitis. TCRdb re-called the 5' RACE reads with MiXCR, one entry per CDR3 protein. Counted here are 670,000 or so distinct CDR3 sequences, roughly 19% occurring once; the ten biggest clones make up 19%. Specimen: blood, either unsorted or a sorted T cell fraction (not recorded which). Source of these receptors: a male donor with ankylosing spondylitis. Both conserved end residues are part of each CDR3. The D gene is left open where the match is weak. Clone size is given for some rows only: seen once, a few or many times, or a class if the clone is expanded.

v_call: TRBV7-9
clone_size: NA
cdr3_length: 14
d_call: NA
j_call: TRBJ2-1
cdr3_aa: CASSLEIATNEQFF
cdr3_nt: TGTGCCAGCAGCTTAGAAATAGCGACCAATGAGCAGTTCTTC

v_call: TRBV30
clone_size: few
cdr3_length: 13
d_call: NA
j_call: TRBJ2-3
cdr3_aa: CAWSGAIPDTQYF
cdr3_nt: TGTGCCTGGAGTGGGGCGATACCAGATACGCAGTATTTT

v_call: TRBV5-1
clone_size: few
cdr3_length: 14
d_call: NA
j_call: TRBJ2-6
cdr3_aa: CASGPSSGANVLTF
cdr3_nt: TGCGCCAGCGGGCCCAGCTCTGGGGCCAACGTCCTGACTTTC

v_call: TRBV20-1
clone_size: NA
cdr3_length: 13
d_call: NA
j_call: TRBJ2-7
cdr3_aa: CSARLAPTYEQYF
cdr3_nt: TGCAGTGCTAGACTGGCGCCCACCTACGAGCAGTACTTC

v_call: TRBV5-1
clone_size: NA
cdr3_length: 15
d_call: TRBD2
j_call: TRBJ2-7
cdr3_aa: CASSVSGLADYEQYF
cdr3_nt: TGCGCCAGCAGCGTATCGGGACTAGCCGACTACGAGCAGTACTTC

v_call: TRBV28
clone_size: NA
cdr3_length: 14
d_call: TRBD1
j_call: TRBJ1-5
cdr3_aa: CASSWDRGYQPKHF
cdr3_nt: TGTGCCAGCAGTTGGGACAGGGGTTATCAGCCCAAGCATTTT

v_call: TRBV24-1
clone_size: NA
cdr3_length: 14
d_call: NA
j_call: TRBJ2-1
cdr3_aa: CATSDPSSINEQFF
cdr3_nt: TGTGCCACCAGTGATCCCTCCTCAATTAATGAGCAGTTCTTC

v_call: TRBV10-3
clone_size: few
cdr3_length: 14
d_call: TRBD2
j_call: TRBJ2-3
cdr3_aa: CATRTSGEPSTQYF
cdr3_nt: TGTGCCACCAGGACTAGCGGGGAGCCAAGTACGCAGTATTTT

v_call: TRBV12-3/TRBV12-4
clone_size: NA
cdr3_length: 13
d_call: NA
j_call: TRBJ1-2
cdr3_aa: CASRRQGGGGYTF
cdr3_nt: TGTGCCAGCAGGAGGCAAGGGGGAGGGGGCTACACCTTC

v_call: TRBV12-3/TRBV12-4
clone_size: NA
cdr3_length: 15
d_call: NA
j_call: TRBJ2-6
cdr3_aa: CASSLWYSGANVLTF
cdr3_nt: TGTGCCAGCAGTTTATGGTACTCTGGGGCCAACGTCCTGACTTTC

v_call: TRBV20-1
clone_size: NA
cdr3_length: 11
d_call: NA
j_call: TRBJ1-2
cdr3_aa: CSARTNYGYTF
cdr3_nt: TGCAGTGCGCGGACGAACTATGGCTACACCTTC

v_call: TRBV12-3/TRBV12-4
clone_size: few
cdr3_length: 13
d_call: NA
j_call: TRBJ1-1
cdr3_aa: CASRRGMNTEAFF
cdr3_nt: TGTGCCAGCAGGAGGGGCATGAACACTGAAGCTTTCTTT

v_call: TRBV7-2
clone_size: NA
cdr3_length: 14
d_call: NA
j_call: TRBJ2-1
cdr3_aa: CASSLGGSGIGEFF
cdr3_nt: TGTGCCAGCAGCTTAGGAGGTTCAGGGATCGGAGAGTTCTTC

v_call: TRBV11-2
clone_size: NA
cdr3_length: 15
d_call: TRBD2
j_call: TRBJ2-1
cdr3_aa: CASSELAWDGGEQFF
cdr3_nt: TGTGCCAGCAGCGAACTAGCGTGGGACGGGGGTGAGCAGTTCTTC

v_call: TRBV12-3/TRBV12-4
clone_size: NA
cdr3_length: 14
d_call: TRBD2
j_call: TRBJ2-2
cdr3_aa: CAGSSGANTGELFF
cdr3_nt: TGTGCCGGCTCGAGCGGGGCGAACACCGGGGAGCTGTTTTTT

v_call: TRBV4-2
clone_size: NA
cdr3_length: 14
d_call: NA
j_call: TRBJ2-1
cdr3_aa: CASSQDTVYNEQFF
cdr3_nt: TGTGCCAGCAGCCAAGATACGGTCTACAATGAGCAGTTCTTC

v_call: TRBV7-9
clone_size: many
cdr3_length: 12
d_call: TRBD1
j_call: TRBJ1-2
cdr3_aa: CATDRDRNGYTF
cdr3_nt: TGTGCCACCGACCGGGACAGAAATGGCTACACCTTC

v_call: TRBV5-6
clone_size: NA
cdr3_length: 15
d_call: NA
j_call: TRBJ1-2
cdr3_aa: CASSLDQRANYGYTF
cdr3_nt: TGTGCCAGCAGCTTGGATCAGAGGGCTAACTATGGCTACACCTTC

v_call: TRBV5-1
clone_size: NA
cdr3_length: 15
d_call: NA
j_call: TRBJ2-3
cdr3_aa: CASSVMEGVADTQYF
cdr3_nt: TGCGCCAGCAGCGTCATGGAGGGGGTCGCAGATACGCAGTATTTT

v_call: TRBV6-6
clone_size: NA
cdr3_length: 12
d_call: NA
j_call: TRBJ2-7
cdr3_aa: CASSYSQSEQYF
cdr3_nt: TGTGCCAGCAGTTACTCACAGAGCGAGCAGTACTTC

v_call: TRBV21-1
clone_size: NA
cdr3_length: 15
d_call: NA
j_call: TRBJ1-2
cdr3_aa: CASSRWDSLSYGYTF
cdr3_nt: TGTGCCAGCAGCAGATGGGACAGCTTAAGCTATGGCTACACCTTC

v_call: TRBV10-3
clone_size: few
cdr3_length: 12
d_call: NA
j_call: TRBJ1-1
cdr3_aa: CATGGLNTEAFF
cdr3_nt: TGTGCCACCGGCGGACTGAACACTGAAGCTTTCTTT

v_call: TRBV5-1
clone_size: NA
cdr3_length: 16
d_call: TRBD1
j_call: TRBJ1-1
cdr3_aa: CASRQDLGQGRTEAFF
cdr3_nt: TGCGCCAGCAGGCAGGACCTAGGACAGGGCCGCACTGAAGCTTTCTTT

v_call: TRBV11-2
clone_size: NA
cdr3_length: 13
d_call: NA
j_call: TRBJ2-5
cdr3_aa: CASRSWGQETQYF
cdr3_nt: TGTGCCAGCAGGTCTTGGGGCCAAGAGACCCAGTACTTC

v_call: TRBV6-2/TRBV6-3
clone_size: NA
cdr3_length: 17
d_call: NA
j_call: TRBJ2-6
cdr3_aa: CASSSGLGRSGANVLTF
cdr3_nt: TGTGCCAGCAGTTCAGGACTCGGTCGCTCTGGGGCCAACGTCCTGACTTTC

v_call: TRBV12-3/TRBV12-4
clone_size: NA
cdr3_length: 11
d_call: NA
j_call: TRBJ2-2
cdr3_aa: CASSLGWEVFF
cdr3_nt: TGTGCCAGCAGTTTAGGATGGGAGGTGTTTTTT

v_call: TRBV7-2
clone_size: few
cdr3_length: 14
d_call: TRBD2
j_call: TRBJ2-1
cdr3_aa: CASGKAGGRNEQFF
cdr3_nt: TGTGCCAGCGGGAAAGCGGGGGGGCGGAATGAGCAGTTCTTC

v_call: TRBV4-1
clone_size: NA
cdr3_length: 17
d_call: NA
j_call: TRBJ2-7
cdr3_aa: CASSQDEIGTATYEQYF
cdr3_nt: TGCGCCAGCAGCCAAGACGAAATAGGGACGGCAACCTACGAGCAGTACTTC

v_call: TRBV12-3/TRBV12-4
clone_size: few
cdr3_length: 12
d_call: NA
j_call: TRBJ2-4
cdr3_aa: CASRSPGYIQYF
cdr3_nt: TGTGCCAGCAGATCCCCAGGATACATTCAGTACTTC

v_call: TRBV20-1
clone_size: NA
cdr3_length: 13
d_call: NA
j_call: TRBJ2-5
cdr3_aa: CSAPGQKQETQYF
cdr3_nt: TGCAGTGCTCCTGGACAGAAACAAGAGACCCAGTACTTC

v_call: TRBV20-1
clone_size: NA
cdr3_length: 17
d_call: NA
j_call: TRBJ2-7
cdr3_aa: CSARDKIRREVAYEQYF
cdr3_nt: TGCAGTGCTAGAGATAAGATTCGCAGGGAAGTAGCCTACGAGCAGTACTTC

v_call: TRBV20-1
clone_size: few
cdr3_length: 11
d_call: NA
j_call: TRBJ2-1
cdr3_aa: CSARGTGVLFF
cdr3_nt: TGCAGTGCTAGAGGGACGGGTGTCCTTTTCTTC

v_call: TRBV20-1
clone_size: few
cdr3_length: 15
d_call: TRBD1
j_call: TRBJ1-2
cdr3_aa: CSASGGQGVSYGYTF
cdr3_nt: TGCAGTGCTAGCGGGGGACAGGGGGTTTCCTATGGCTACACCTTC

v_call: TRBV20-1
clone_size: few
cdr3_length: 15
d_call: NA
j_call: TRBJ1-5
cdr3_aa: CSARGGGNGNQPQHF
cdr3_nt: TGCAGTGCTAGAGGGGGGGGAAATGGCAATCAGCCCCAGCATTTT

v_call: TRBV29-1
clone_size: NA
cdr3_length: 16
d_call: TRBD1
j_call: TRBJ2-7
cdr3_aa: CSASRPAQGVSYEQYF
cdr3_nt: TGCAGCGCCTCCAGGCCGGCACAGGGGGTTTCCTACGAGCAGTACTTC

v_call: TRBV20-1
clone_size: NA
cdr3_length: 19
d_call: NA
j_call: TRBJ1-6
cdr3_aa: CSARDKTGGQFFYNSPLHF
cdr3_nt: TGCAGTGCTAGAGATAAGACGGGGGGCCAGTTTTTCTATAATTCACCCCTCCACTTT

v_call: TRBV20-1
clone_size: few
cdr3_length: 14
d_call: TRBD1
j_call: TRBJ1-2
cdr3_aa: CSAQPLTGWKGYTF
cdr3_nt: TGCAGTGCCCAGCCCCTGACAGGGTGGAAGGGCTACACCTTC

v_call: TRBV6-7
clone_size: NA
cdr3_length: 17
d_call: TRBD2
j_call: TRBJ2-2
cdr3_aa: CASSPPDGRAGTGELFF
cdr3_nt: TGTGCCAGCAGTCCTCCTGACGGGAGGGCCGGGACCGGGGAGCTGTTTTTT

v_call: TRBV20-1
clone_size: NA
cdr3_length: 14
d_call: NA
j_call: TRBJ2-1
cdr3_aa: CSASEWGGRNEQFF
cdr3_nt: TGCAGTGCTTCAGAATGGGGGGGCCGCAATGAGCAGTTCTTC

v_call: TRBV20-1
clone_size: NA
cdr3_length: 11
d_call: NA
j_call: TRBJ2-7
cdr3_aa: CSLRQDYEQYF
cdr3_nt: TGCAGTCTCCGACAGGACTACGAGCAGTACTTC

v_call: TRBV20-1
clone_size: NA
cdr3_length: 13
d_call: TRBD2
j_call: TRBJ2-7
cdr3_aa: CSAISGGNYEQYF
cdr3_nt: TGCAGTGCTATTAGCGGGGGAAACTACGAGCAGTACTTC

v_call: TRBV6-1
clone_size: NA
cdr3_length: 15
d_call: TRBD1
j_call: TRBJ1-2
cdr3_aa: CASSLRQGGYGGYTF
cdr3_nt: TGTGCCAGCAGTCTTCGACAGGGTGGCTATGGTGGCTACACCTTC